Each of the 5 T cell receptor beta chains below was sequenced from the same sample in a study of T-cell reconstitution after alpha-beta-depleted transplantation in children. Molecular barcoding with unique molecular identifiers was used for the TCRbeta library. MiXCR, applied by TCRdb to the PCR reads, yields one record per CDR3 protein. This sample yields some 350,000 distinct CDR3 sequences, of which about a sixth are seen a single time; 35% to 50% belongs to the top ten. This specimen was PBMCs, mostly from graft donor cells, taken 360 days after TCRalphabeta/CD19-depleted stem cell transplant. Source of these receptors: a male patient aged 2 to 10 who had a stem cell transplant for acute lymphoblastic leukemia, so the T cells may come from the graft donor.

The gene calls are TRBV7-6 and TRBJ2-7; a possible D gene is TRBD1 (5 bases). V was clipped by 5 bases and J by 3 bases, with 11 bases between them. The CDR3 length is 13 residues. In germline, CDR1 is SGHVS, CDR2 FNYEAQ. The CDR3 protein is CASSPYQGYEQYF. CDR3 coding DNA: TGTGCCAGCAGCCCGTATCAGGGCTACGAGCAGTACTTC.

The chain recombines TRBV29-1 with TRBJ2-3, with a weak D call TRBD1 (6 bases). This CDR3 is built from 13 residues. The ends were cut back, 4 bases at V and 0 bases at J, with 8 bases in the middle. In germline, CDR1 is SQVTM, CDR2 ANQGSEA. The CDR3 loop is CSVVQGSTDTQYF. For the CDR3, the DNA is TGCAGCGTTGTCCAGGGGAGCACAGATACGCAGTATTTT.

There are a few counts of this clonotype. The chain couples TRBV12-3 or TRBV12-4 to TRBJ2-1; D is possibly TRBD1 or TRBD2 (5 bases each). Trimming removed 2 bases from V and 3 bases from J, with 8 bases in between. This CDR3 region has 14 residues. The CDR3: CASSLNGGYNEQFF. The DNA of the CDR3 is TGTGCCAGCAGTTTAAATGGGGGCTACAATGAGCAGTTCTTC.

The chain recombines TRBV28 with TRBJ2-7; the D gene is possibly TRBD1 (5 bases). Trimming took off 6 bases at V and 2 bases at J, with 11 bases between the two ends. Germline values: CDR1 MDHEN, CDR2 SYDVKM. The CDR3 is 13 residues long. This chain's CDR3 is CASRDMGPYEQYF. The CDR3 nucleotides read TGTGCCAGCAGGGACATGGGTCCCTACGAGCAGTACTTC.

J is TRBJ1-5 and V is TRBV12-3 or TRBV12-4; D uncertain. CDR3 length equals 15 residues. The V end was cut by 2 bases, the J end by 2 bases, with 10 bases between. This CDR3 reads CASSLSVRGNQPQHF. DNA for the CDR3: TGTGCCAGCAGTTTATCCGTTAGGGGCAATCAGCCCCAGCATTTT.